These 10 T cell receptor beta chains came from one sample sequenced in a study of blood T cell repertoires in COVID-19. Assay: immunoSEQ multiplex PCR; the TCRdb copy retains only in-frame clones and omits some. The sample contains 400,000 or so clones, 70% to 90% of which appear only once. Sequencing was carried out using peripheral blood. The receptors were sampled from a man younger than 35 with COVID-19, enrolled during active disease.

The rearrangement links TRBV29-1 to TRBJ1-2; 7 bases line up with TRBD1. Germline V gene data show CDR1 as SQVTM and CDR2 as ANQGSEA. The CDR3 contains 15 residues. J was trimmed by 6 bases and V by 5 bases; bases with no gene match: 15. The CDR3 DNA follows: TGCAGCGTTTTGAATAAGGGGACAGCACGAGATGGCTACACCTTC. It is translated as CSVLNKGTARDGYTF.

V is TRBV5-4 and J is TRBJ2-3, with TRBD1 as a possible D gene (5 bases). Germline CDR1 SGHNT, CDR2 YYREEE (reference sequence). The CDR3 length is 15 residues. V was cut by 1 base and J by 3 bases, with 12 bases left in between. CDR3 in DNA: TGTGCCAGCAGCTTGACTTTAGGGGTGACAGATACGCAGTATTTT. Its translation: CASSLTLGVTDTQYF.

V usage is TRBV6-6 and J usage is TRBJ1-3, with D uncertain. This CDR3 has 15 residues. The ends were cut back, 2 bases at V and 0 bases at J, with 8 bases in the middle. Germline CDR1 is MNHNY and CDR2 is SVGAGI (reference sequence). DNA for the CDR3: TGTGCCAGCAGTTACGGCCGATACTCTGGAAACACCATATATTTT. Its protein product is CASSYGRYSGNTIYF.

V usage is TRBV27 and J usage is TRBJ1-5; 9 nucleotides line up with TRBD1. CDR3 length: 15 residues. J lost 7 bases, V lost 4 bases, and 8 bases had no gene match. The germline V gene encodes CDR1 MNHEY and CDR2 SMNVEV (reference sequence). Written as DNA, the CDR3 is TGTGCCAGCAGTTCCACCGACAGGGGGTTCCAGCCCCAGCATTTT. Translated, it gives CASSSTDRGFQPQHF.

This clone has just one count. CDR3 DNA: TGTGCCAGCAGCCTTGAGTCCCGGGGGTCCAAAAACATTCAGTACTTC. Amino acid sequence: CASSLESRGSKNIQYF. V usage is TRBV7-9 and J usage is TRBJ2-4, with D possibly being TRBD2 (6 bases). The CDR3 covers 16 residues. V lost 5 bases, J lost 2 bases, and 16 bases lay in between. CDR1 is SEHNR, CDR2 FQNEAQ, per germline (reference sequence).

V and J are TRBV5-1 and TRBJ2-5, with 10 positions matching TRBD2. The germline V gene encodes CDR1 SGHRS and CDR2 YFSETQ. The CDR3 length is 15 residues. V lost 6 bases and J lost 5; bases outside the gene matches: 10. In nucleotides, the CDR3 is TGCGCCAGCACTCTAGCGGGGGCCCTTGGGGAGACCCAGTACTTC. This sequence encodes CASTLAGALGETQYF.

This clone showed up just a few times. The chain employs TRBV3-1 (or the pseudogene TRBV3-2) and TRBJ2-3, with TRBD2 matching 8 bases. Germline assignment: CDR1 LGHDT and CDR2 YNNKEL (reference sequence). The CDR3 loop spans 14 amino acids. The junction had 2 bases not matched to a gene; V was cut back by 3 bases and J by 3 bases. The DNA for the CDR3 is TGTGCCAGCAGCCAGGGCGGGGGGACAGATACGCAGTATTTT. This codes for CASSQGGGTDTQYF.

Details on this clone: Additional DNA sequences in this sample encode the identical CDR3. V usage is TRBV27 and J usage is TRBJ2-1; D possibly corresponds to TRBD2 (5 bases). V was cut by 3 bases and J by 4 bases, with 7 bases left in between. The CDR3 consists of 13 residues. The V gene's germline CDR1 is MNHEY and CDR2 SMNVEV (reference sequence). The CDR3 DNA sequence: TGTGCCAGCAGTTTCCCGGGGTACAATGAGCAGTTCTTC. Translating gives CASSFPGYNEQFF.

The chain uses TRBV5-1 and TRBJ2-7; D unresolved. CDR1 and CDR2 (germline): SGHRS, YFSETQ. This CDR3 has 15 amino acids. The germline V and J ends were trimmed by 2 bases and 5 bases, with 17 bases remaining between them. CDR3 region: CASSLQSQTLHEQYF. The CDR3 DNA sequence: TGCGCCAGCAGCTTACAGTCTCAAACCCTCCACGAGCAGTACTTC.

J is TRBJ1-2 and V is TRBV6-5, with 9 bases lining up with TRBD1. V was clipped by 5 bases and J by 4 bases; unmatched bases: 5. The CDR3 runs 14 residues. Germline CDR1 and CDR2: MNHEY and SVGAGI. For the CDR3, the DNA is TGTGCCAGCAGTACGGGACAGGGAGGCTATGGCTACACCTTC. It is translated as CASSTGQGGYGYTF.